The rows below give T cell receptor beta chains drawn from one sample of a study of beta chain features in type 1 diabetes. TCRdb's table, derived via immunoSEQ multiplex PCR, lists solely in-frame clones and lacks some. The sample records 230,000 or so clones, more than 15% being singletons. The sample was naive CD4+ T cells from blood. Receptor source: a man younger than 45 with type 1 diabetes. Both conserved end residues are part of each CDR3. Each record gives: CDR3 protein, CDR3 DNA, V gene, J gene, clone size, D gene. A D gene is named only where the DNA matches it firmly. A clone size is listed for some rows: how often the clone was seen (once, few, many), or a class if it is expanded.

CDR3 protein: CATRFESSSYNEQFF
CDR3 DNA: TGTGCCACCAGGTTCGAATCGAGCTCCTACAATGAGCAGTTCTTC
V gene: TRBV15
J gene: TRBJ2-1
clone size: few
D gene: .

CDR3 protein: CASSPRLAGDYNEQFF
CDR3 DNA: TGTGCCAGCAGCCCCCGACTAGCGGGAGACTACAATGAGCAGTTCTTC
V gene: TRBV9
J gene: TRBJ2-1
clone size: few
D gene: TRBD2

CDR3 protein: CSATGVYGYTF
CDR3 DNA: TGCAGTGCTACAGGGGTCTATGGCTACACCTTC
V gene: TRBV20-1
J gene: TRBJ1-2
clone size: .
D gene: .

CDR3 protein: CASSLMANPYGYTF
CDR3 DNA: TGTGCCAGCAGTTTAATGGCAAATCCCTATGGCTACACCTTC
V gene: TRBV27
J gene: TRBJ1-2
clone size: few
D gene: .

CDR3 protein: CASTSGVQETQYF
CDR3 DNA: TGTGCCAGCACCAGCGGGGTTCAAGAGACCCAGTACTTC
V gene: TRBV2
J gene: TRBJ2-5
clone size: .
D gene: TRBD2

CDR3 protein: CSLRGLETQYF
CDR3 DNA: TGCAGCCTTCGGGGCCTAGAGACCCAGTACTTC
V gene: TRBV29-1
J gene: TRBJ2-5
clone size: few
D gene: .

CDR3 protein: CASTQDRRSMFF
CDR3 DNA: TGTGCCAGCACCCAGGACAGAAGGAGTATGTTTTTT
V gene: TRBV28
J gene: TRBJ1-4
clone size: few
D gene: .

CDR3 protein: CASSRETSGSSYNEQFF
CDR3 DNA: TGTGCCAGCAGTCGCGAGACTAGCGGGAGCTCCTACAATGAGCAGTTCTTC
V gene: TRBV27
J gene: TRBJ2-1
clone size: .
D gene: TRBD2

CDR3 protein: CASSEQENQPQHF
CDR3 DNA: TGTGCCAGCAGCGAACAGGAGAATCAGCCCCAGCATTTT
V gene: TRBV9
J gene: TRBJ1-5
clone size: few
D gene: .

CDR3 protein: CASRDRGWPNEQFF
CDR3 DNA: TGTGCCAGCAGAGACAGGGGATGGCCTAATGAGCAGTTCTTC
V gene: TRBV28
J gene: TRBJ2-1
clone size: few
D gene: TRBD1

CDR3 protein: CASSLWTSGRGTDTQYF
CDR3 DNA: TGTGCCAGCAGCCTGTGGACTAGCGGGAGGGGCACAGATACGCAGTATTTT
V gene: TRBV7-9
J gene: TRBJ2-3
clone size: .
D gene: TRBD2

CDR3 protein: CASSSTTGGDQFF
CDR3 DNA: TGTGCCAGCAGCTCGACGACCGGAGGGGATCAGTTCTTC
V gene: TRBV11-2
J gene: TRBJ2-1
clone size: .
D gene: .

CDR3 protein: CASSDFSQQETQYF
CDR3 DNA: TGTGCCAGCAGTGACTTCTCGCAACAAGAGACCCAGTACTTC
V gene: TRBV25-1
J gene: TRBJ2-5
clone size: .
D gene: .

CDR3 protein: CAWSVQGGQPQHF
CDR3 DNA: TGTGCCTGGAGTGTACAAGGAGGACAGCCCCAGCATTTT
V gene: TRBV30
J gene: TRBJ1-5
clone size: few
D gene: .

CDR3 protein: CASSPPSGGTYEQYF
CDR3 DNA: TGTGCCAGCTCACCACCGAGCGGTGGTACCTACGAGCAGTACTTC
V gene: TRBV18
J gene: TRBJ2-7
clone size: few
D gene: .

CDR3 protein: CSASRVLTQYF
CDR3 DNA: TGCAGTGCTAGCAGGGTCCTTACCCAGTACTTC
V gene: TRBV20-1
J gene: TRBJ2-5
clone size: .
D gene: .

CDR3 protein: CASSPTYSSYEQYF
CDR3 DNA: TGTGCCAGCTCACCGACATACAGCTCCTACGAGCAGTACTTC
V gene: TRBV18
J gene: TRBJ2-7
clone size: few
D gene: .

CDR3 protein: CSVGTTSGANVLTF
CDR3 DNA: TGCAGCGTTGGGACGACCTCTGGGGCCAACGTCCTGACTTTC
V gene: TRBV29-1
J gene: TRBJ2-6
clone size: few
D gene: .

CDR3 protein: CASSLSLAESTDTQYF
CDR3 DNA: TGCGCCAGCAGCTTGAGCCTAGCGGAGAGCACAGATACGCAGTATTTT
V gene: TRBV5-1
J gene: TRBJ2-3
clone size: .
D gene: TRBD2

CDR3 protein: CASRGTGIDYGYTF
CDR3 DNA: TGTGCCAGCAGAGGGACAGGGATAGACTATGGCTACACCTTC
V gene: TRBV5-4
J gene: TRBJ1-2
clone size: once
D gene: TRBD1

CDR3 protein: CASSVGQGGEKLFF
CDR3 DNA: TGTGCCAGCAGCGTAGGGCAGGGAGGTGAAAAACTGTTTTTT
V gene: TRBV9
J gene: TRBJ1-4
clone size: few
D gene: .

CDR3 protein: CSGGAGERETQYF
CDR3 DNA: TGCAGCGGCGGGGCCGGGGAGCGGGAGACCCAGTACTTC
V gene: TRBV29-1
J gene: TRBJ2-5
clone size: .
D gene: .

CDR3 protein: CASRGEEGLETQYF
CDR3 DNA: TGCGCCAGCAGGGGCGAGGAGGGGCTAGAGACCCAGTACTTC
V gene: TRBV5-1
J gene: TRBJ2-5
clone size: .
D gene: .

CDR3 protein: CASSDQGTPARDTQYF
CDR3 DNA: TGTGCCAGCAGTGATCAGGGGACACCCGCAAGAGATACGCAGTATTTT
V gene: TRBV6-1
J gene: TRBJ2-3
clone size: .
D gene: .

CDR3 protein: CASSSPNGDEQYF
CDR3 DNA: TGTGCCAGCAGCTCACCCAACGGTGACGAGCAGTACTTC
V gene: TRBV7-2
J gene: TRBJ2-7
clone size: few
D gene: .

CDR3 protein: CASSQIRDTRTDTQYF
CDR3 DNA: TGCGCCAGCAGCCAAATCCGGGACACCCGCACAGATACGCAGTATTTT
V gene: TRBV4-1
J gene: TRBJ2-3
clone size: .
D gene: .

CDR3 protein: CSVRDRGFQETQYF
CDR3 DNA: TGCAGCGTGAGGGACAGGGGGTTTCAAGAGACCCAGTACTTC
V gene: TRBV29-1
J gene: TRBJ2-5
clone size: .
D gene: TRBD1

CDR3 protein: CAWSALLGSTDTQYF
CDR3 DNA: TGTGCCTGGAGTGCCCTATTGGGTAGCACAGATACGCAGTATTTT
V gene: TRBV30
J gene: TRBJ2-3
clone size: .
D gene: .

CDR3 protein: CASSWDSQETQYF
CDR3 DNA: TGCGCCAGCAGCTGGGACAGCCAAGAGACCCAGTACTTC
V gene: TRBV5-1
J gene: TRBJ2-5
clone size: few
D gene: TRBD1

CDR3 protein: CASSSGLAYYNEQFF
CDR3 DNA: TGTGCCAGCAGCTCGGGACTAGCGTATTACAATGAGCAGTTCTTC
V gene: TRBV7-2
J gene: TRBJ2-1
clone size: .
D gene: TRBD2

CDR3 protein: CARLAQKVNEQFF
CDR3 DNA: TGCGCCAGACTAGCGCAGAAGGTCAATGAGCAGTTCTTC
V gene: TRBV4-1
J gene: TRBJ2-1
clone size: .
D gene: TRBD2

CDR3 protein: CAVWVEIYETQYF
CDR3 DNA: TGTGCCGTCTGGGTCGAAATCTACGAGACCCAGTACTTC
V gene: TRBV7-9
J gene: TRBJ2-5
clone size: .
D gene: .

CDR3 protein: CASSPTERPGGELFF
CDR3 DNA: TGTGCCAGCAGTCCCACTGAGCGGCCCGGCGGGGAGCTGTTTTTT
V gene: TRBV28
J gene: TRBJ2-2
clone size: few
D gene: .

CDR3 protein: CASSPTRTSGSNRQFF
CDR3 DNA: TGTGCCAGCAGCCCCACCCGGACTAGCGGGAGTAATAGGCAGTTCTTC
V gene: TRBV7-3
J gene: TRBJ2-1
clone size: .
D gene: TRBD2

CDR3 protein: CASSQGLSSYNEQFF
CDR3 DNA: TGTGCCAGCTCACAGGGACTGAGCTCCTACAATGAGCAGTTCTTC
V gene: TRBV7-3
J gene: TRBJ2-1
clone size: .
D gene: .

CDR3 protein: CSVGTRYFKDTGELFF
CDR3 DNA: TGCAGCGTGGGGACTCGGTATTTTAAAGACACCGGGGAGCTGTTTTTT
V gene: TRBV29-1
J gene: TRBJ2-2
clone size: few
D gene: .

CDR3 protein: CASTNGQGMNQPQHF
CDR3 DNA: TGTGCCAGCACCAACGGACAGGGGATGAATCAGCCCCAGCATTTT
V gene: TRBV28
J gene: TRBJ1-5
clone size: .
D gene: TRBD1

CDR3 protein: CAWSIVDEQFF
CDR3 DNA: TGTGCCTGGAGTATTGTAGATGAGCAGTTCTTC
V gene: TRBV30
J gene: TRBJ2-1
clone size: few
D gene: .

CDR3 protein: CASSLRGGTYNEQFF
CDR3 DNA: TGTGCCAGCAGCTTAAGGGGCGGGACCTACAATGAGCAGTTCTTC
V gene: TRBV7-2
J gene: TRBJ2-1
clone size: few
D gene: .

CDR3 protein: CSVVRGYTDTQYF
CDR3 DNA: TGCAGCGTTGTTAGGGGGTATACGGATACGCAGTATTTT
V gene: TRBV29-1
J gene: TRBJ2-3
clone size: .
D gene: .

CDR3 protein: CSASAAETQYF
CDR3 DNA: TGCAGTGCATCGGCGGCAGAGACCCAGTACTTC
V gene: TRBV20-1
J gene: TRBJ2-5
clone size: .
D gene: .

CDR3 protein: CSVVRDEKLFF
CDR3 DNA: TGCAGCGTTGTAAGGGATGAAAAACTGTTTTTT
V gene: TRBV29-1
J gene: TRBJ1-4
clone size: few
D gene: .

CDR3 protein: CAWSVRGNTEAFF
CDR3 DNA: TGTGCCTGGAGTGTACGAGGGAACACTGAAGCTTTCTTT
V gene: TRBV30
J gene: TRBJ1-1
clone size: .
D gene: .

CDR3 protein: CASSSQGMDTQYF
CDR3 DNA: TGCGCCAGCAGCTCACAGGGGATGGATACGCAGTATTTT
V gene: TRBV5-1
J gene: TRBJ2-3
clone size: .
D gene: TRBD1

CDR3 protein: CASSVAGNTEAFF
CDR3 DNA: TGTGCCAGCAGCGTAGCGGGAAACACTGAAGCTTTCTTT
V gene: TRBV9
J gene: TRBJ1-1
clone size: few
D gene: .

CDR3 protein: CARVGTGGYRNTEAFF
CDR3 DNA: TGTGCCAGAGTGGGAACAGGGGGCTACAGGAACACTGAAGCTTTCTTT
V gene: TRBV2
J gene: TRBJ1-1
clone size: .
D gene: TRBD1

CDR3 protein: CASSSSSSGANVLTF
CDR3 DNA: TGTGCCAGCAGCTCCAGTTCCTCTGGGGCCAACGTCCTGACTTTC
V gene: TRBV5-4
J gene: TRBJ2-6
clone size: .
D gene: .

CDR3 protein: CASSFYPSTDTQYF
CDR3 DNA: TGTGCCAGCAGCTTTTACCCAAGCACAGATACGCAGTATTTT
V gene: TRBV7-9
J gene: TRBJ2-3
clone size: .
D gene: .